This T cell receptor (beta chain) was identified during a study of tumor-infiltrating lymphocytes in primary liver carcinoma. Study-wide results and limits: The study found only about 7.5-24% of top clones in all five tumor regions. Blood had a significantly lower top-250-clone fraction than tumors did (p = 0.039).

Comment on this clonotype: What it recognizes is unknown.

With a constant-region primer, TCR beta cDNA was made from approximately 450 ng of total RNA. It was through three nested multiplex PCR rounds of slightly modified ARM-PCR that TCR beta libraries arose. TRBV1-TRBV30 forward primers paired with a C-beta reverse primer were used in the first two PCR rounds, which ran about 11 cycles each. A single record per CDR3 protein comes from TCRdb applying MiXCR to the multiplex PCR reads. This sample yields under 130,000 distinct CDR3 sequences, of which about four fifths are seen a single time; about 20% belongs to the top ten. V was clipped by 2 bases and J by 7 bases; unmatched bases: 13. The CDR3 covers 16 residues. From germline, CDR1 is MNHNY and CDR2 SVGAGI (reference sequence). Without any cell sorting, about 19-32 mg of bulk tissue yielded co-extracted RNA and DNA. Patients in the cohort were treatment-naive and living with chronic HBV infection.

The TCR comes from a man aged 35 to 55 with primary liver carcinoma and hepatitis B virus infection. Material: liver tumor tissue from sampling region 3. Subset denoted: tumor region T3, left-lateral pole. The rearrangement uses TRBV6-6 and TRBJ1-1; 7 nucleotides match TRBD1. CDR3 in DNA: TGTGCCAGCAGTTACGCCCCCTGGACAGGTGGGCATGAAGCTTTCTTT. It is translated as CASSYAPWTGGHEAFF.